This is a list of T cell receptor beta chains from one sample in a study of T-cell memory formation after mild COVID-19. Each CDR3 protein gets one entry after TCRdb re-called the 5' RACE reads with MiXCR. The sample lists about 180,000 distinct CDR3 sequences, around 20% occurring once. The sample was PBMCs or a T cell subset sorted from them (not recorded which). All receptors derive from a man aged 18 to 30 who had mild COVID-19 (a few samples of this study predate the infection). Cell type and time point are not known. The CDR3 runs from the conserved cysteine through the conserved F or W. The D gene is left open where the match is weak. Only some rows state a clone size, as once, few, many or a class for expanded clones.

CDR3 protein	CDR3 DNA	D gene	clone size	V gene	J gene
CASSQPGTDTQYF	TGTGCCAGCAGCCAACCTGGGACAGATACGCAGTATTTT	.	.	TRBV4-2	TRBJ2-3
CSAGRQQETQYF	TGCAGTGCTGGTAGGCAGCAAGAGACCCAGTACTTC	.	.	TRBV20-1	TRBJ2-5
CASSYSRQGDTDTQYF	TGTGCCAGCAGTTACTCAAGACAGGGGGACACAGATACGCAGTATTTT	TRBD1	.	TRBV6-5	TRBJ2-3
CSRGPDSFGAFF	TGCTCAAGAGGACCCGATAGTTTCGGAGCTTTCTTT	.	few	TRBV29-1	TRBJ1-1
CSVRDRVGYGYTF	TGCAGTGTCCGGGACAGGGTTGGCTATGGCTACACCTTC	TRBD1	few	TRBV20-1	TRBJ1-2
CSAGFPAREYEQFF	TGCAGTGCTGGATTTCCGGCGCGGGAGTATGAGCAGTTCTTC	TRBD2	.	TRBV20-1	TRBJ2-1
CASSLMQRRANTEAFF	TGTGCCAGCAGCTTAATGCAGAGGCGGGCGAACACTGAAGCTTTCTTT	.	.	TRBV7-8	TRBJ1-1
CASSPMGDGELFF	TGTGCCAGCAGCCCCATGGGTGACGGGGAGCTGTTTTTT	.	few	TRBV12-3/TRBV12-4	TRBJ2-2
CASSPRLAGEQETQYF	TGCGCCAGCAGCCCGCGACTAGCGGGGGAACAAGAGACCCAGTACTTC	TRBD2	few	TRBV4-3	TRBJ2-5
CASSFGGGDGLPQHF	TGTGCCAGCAGCTTCGGGGGGGGAGATGGCCTGCCCCAGCATTTT	.	.	TRBV5-4	TRBJ1-5
CASSSTEITEAFF	TGTGCCAGCAGCTCTACAGAAATCACTGAAGCTTTCTTT	.	.	TRBV5-6	TRBJ1-1
CASSSQGHNQPQHF	TGTGCCAGCAGCTCCCAGGGACACAATCAGCCCCAGCATTTT	.	.	TRBV12-3/TRBV12-4	TRBJ1-5
CSARRQGALLSSYEQYF	TGCAGTGCTCGACGACAGGGGGCCCTACTAAGCTCCTACGAGCAGTACTTC	TRBD1	.	TRBV20-1	TRBJ2-7
CASSSGPRGETQYF	TGCGCCAGCAGTTCGGGGCCCAGGGGAGAGACCCAGTACTTC	.	.	TRBV5-1	TRBJ2-5
CASKSGGARETQYF	TGTGCCAGCAAGAGCGGGGGGGCCCGGGAGACCCAGTACTTC	TRBD2	few	TRBV28	TRBJ2-5
CSAIPGRLDRAYGYTF	TGCAGTGCTATCCCCGGGCGGTTGGACAGGGCCTATGGCTACACCTTC	TRBD1	.	TRBV20-1	TRBJ1-2
CSARNIRLETTDTQYF	TGCAGTGCTAGAAACATCCGGCTAGAAACCACAGATACGCAGTATTTT	.	.	TRBV20-1	TRBJ2-3
CASSPNQLETQYF	TGTGCCAGCAGCCCAAACCAACTAGAGACCCAGTACTTC	.	few	TRBV11-2	TRBJ2-5